Below are 28 T cell receptor beta chains sequenced from a single sample in a study of T cell repertoires in cytomegalovirus infection. Each CDR3 protein gets one entry after TCRdb re-called the reads with MiXCR. The sample includes about 490,000 distinct CDR3 sequences, over 9% seen only once; the top ten take 10%. Material for sequencing was PBMCs. All receptors derive from a human donor in good health (CMV status not recorded). Some clones in this sample may be carry-over from other donors' samples.

As to this clonotype: Without the conserved terminal phenylalanine or tryptophan, this CDR3 likely stems from a read error. This chain joins TRBV4-1 and TRBJ1-2; the D gene is possibly TRBD1 (5 bases). This CDR3 contains 15 residues. Germline V gene lookup returns CDR1 MGHRA and CDR2 YSYEKL. V lost 3 bases, J lost 5 bases, and 16 bases lay in between. The CDR3 loop reads CASSHVAQGRYGYTY. The CDR3 DNA sequence: TGCGCCAGCAGCCATGTGGCCCAGGGAAGATATGGCTACACCTAC.

At least ten counts were recorded for this clonotype. V usage is TRBV2 and J usage is TRBJ1-1, with D maybe TRBD1 (6 bases). V shed 1 base and J shed 5 bases, with 20 bases lying between them. The CDR3 has 17 residues. CDR1 is SNHLY, CDR2 FYNNEI, per germline. CDR3 nucleotide sequence: TGTGCCAGCAGTGAAGGGGAGGGGGGCAGGGCGGGAACTGAAGCTTTCTTT. Its protein is CASSEGEGGRAGTEAFF.

This chain uses TRBV20-1 with TRBJ1-5, with D possibly being TRBD1 (6 bases). The germline V and J ends were trimmed by 6 bases and 3 bases, with 18 bases remaining between them. The CDR3 is 15 residues long. The germline V gene encodes CDR1 DFQATT and CDR2 SNEGSKA (reference sequence). CDR3 coding DNA: TGCAGTGCCCTTAAGGAGGGGGTAAACAATCAGCCCCAGCATTTT. Amino acids: CSALKEGVNNQPQHF.

This clonotype was observed at least ten times. The CDR3 spells CASKGRLTSYNEQFF. DNA of the CDR3: TGTGCCAGTAAGGGGCGACTAACCTCCTACAATGAGCAGTTCTTC. The chain employs TRBV19 and TRBJ2-1, with D perhaps assigned TRBD1 or TRBD2 (5 bases each). The V and J ends lost 7 bases and 0 bases respectively, with 13 bases between them. The CDR3 length is 15 residues. Germline CDR1 is LNHDA and CDR2 is SQIVND (reference sequence). Based on the CDR3 plus reference TRBV19 and TRBJ2-1, the full variable domain is DGGITQSPKYLFRKEGQNVTLSCEQNLNHDAMYWYRQDPGQGLRLIYYSQIVNDFQKGDIAEGYSVSREKKESFPLTVTSAQKNPTAFYLCASKGRLTSYNEQFFGPGTRLTVL.

This clonotype was found a few times. The gene calls are TRBV28 and TRBJ2-7, with TRBD2 matching 7 bases. Trimming removed 0 bases from V and 2 bases from J; junction bases left unmatched: 1. The V gene's germline CDR1 is MDHEN and CDR2 SYDVKM. This CDR3 is built from 14 residues. CDR3 nucleotides: TGTGCCAGCAGTTTATGGGGGGGGACCTACGAGCAGTACTTC. Translating it yields CASSLWGGTYEQYF.

This clonotype was found many times. The CDR3 coding sequence is TGTGCCAGCAGTTACGGGACAGGGCGGTCTGGGGCCAACGTCCTGACTTTC. This codes for CASSYGTGRSGANVLTF. The chain links TRBV6-2 or TRBV6-3 to TRBJ2-6, with 9 bases that match TRBD1. V shed 2 bases, J shed 1 base, and the junction held 3 bases outside the gene matches. Germline CDR1 MNHEY, CDR2 SVGEGT. The CDR3 totals 17 residues.

The V and J genes are TRBV20-1 and TRBJ2-2, with 10 bases identical to TRBD2. V shed 6 bases and J 6 bases; nucleotides not matched to a gene: 10. The CDR3 consists of 15 residues. Looked up from germline, CDR1 is DFQATT and CDR2 is SNEGSKA (reference sequence). The chain's CDR3 is CSAMGLAGVAGELFF. The CDR3 DNA follows: TGCAGTGCCATGGGTCTAGCGGGAGTGGCCGGGGAGCTGTTTTTT.

This clonotype was picked up a small number of times. The rearrangement uses TRBV30 and TRBJ1-5; D is possibly TRBD1 (5 bases). Germline assignment: CDR1 GTSNPN and CDR2 SVGIG (reference sequence). This CDR3 comprises 13 residues. V lost 1 base and J lost 5, with 9 bases in between. The CDR3 spells CAWSGGGHQPQHF. DNA for the CDR3: TGTGCCTGGAGTGGGGGGGGACATCAGCCCCAGCATTTT.

This clonotype was observed many times. The gene calls are TRBV5-1 and TRBJ1-1; D is unresolved. The V and J ends lost 1 base and 5 bases respectively, with 12 bases between them. Germline loops: CDR1 SGHRS, CDR2 YFSETQ. This CDR3 spans 14 amino acids. The CDR3 reads CASSLSGVRTEAFF. The CDR3 DNA is TGCGCCAGCAGCTTGAGCGGGGTGAGGACTGAAGCTTTCTTT.

This clonotype was seen repeatedly, ten times or more. This chain uses TRBV2 with TRBJ2-7; 9 bases match TRBD2. The V gene's germline CDR1 is SNHLY and CDR2 FYNNEI. The CDR3 extends over 16 amino acids. Trimming took 9 bases from V and 0 from J; bases not matched to a gene: 12. The CDR3 DNA sequence: TGTGCCAGTAGAAAAGAGACTAGCGGAGCCTCCTACGAGCAGTACTTC. Translating gives CASRKETSGASYEQYF.

The chain couples TRBV30 to TRBJ2-1; TRBD1 might be the D (6 bases). The V end lost 2 bases, the J end lost 0 bases, and 14 bases lay between the germline ends. The CDR3 length is 16 residues. Germline loops: CDR1 GTSNPN, CDR2 SVGIG (reference sequence). The CDR3 nucleotides are TGTGCCTGGAGTCCACCAGACAGGAGCTCCTACAATGAGCAGTTCTTC. As protein: CAWSPPDRSSYNEQFF.

The table lists this clonotype with many counts. This chain connects TRBV11-2 to TRBJ2-7, with D unclear. Trimming pared 4 bases from V and 1 base from J, leaving 8 bases between. CDR1 is SGHAT and CDR2 is FQNNGV in the germline V gene. The CDR3 loop spans 13 amino acids. Here the CDR3 DNA reads TGTGCCAGCAGCTACGGACCTTCCTACGAGCAGTACTTC. Encoded protein: CASSYGPSYEQYF.

This clonotype has a count of ten or more. V is TRBV7-9 and J is TRBJ1-2, with D possibly being TRBD1 (5 bases). V lost 0 bases, J lost 8 bases, and 7 bases lay in between. The germline V gene has CDR1 SEHNR and CDR2 FQNEAQ (reference sequence). The CDR3 sequence is 12 residues long. The CDR3 bases are TGTGCCAGCAGCTTAGCGGGGCAGGGCTACACCTTC. As protein: CASSLAGQGYTF.

This clonotype was found a few times. The V gene is TRBV25-1, the J gene TRBJ1-4; TRBD1 might be the D (6 bases). Germline V gene lookup returns CDR1 MGHDK and CDR2 SYGVNS. Trimming took off 6 bases at V and 0 bases at J, with 17 bases between the two ends. CDR3 length: 17 amino acids. The CDR3 bases are TGTGCCAGCAGGGGATCAGGGGTAGATGCAACTAATGAAAAACTGTTTTTT. Encoded protein: CASRGSGVDATNEKLFF.

The chain joins TRBV18 to TRBJ2-7, with a tentative D call TRBD2 (5 bases). Germline V gene sequence: CDR1 KGHSH, CDR2 LQKENI. Trimming removed 5 bases from V and 3 bases from J, with 11 bases in between. This CDR3 spans 13 amino acids. The CDR3 bases are TGTGCCAGCTCAGTTTGGGCGGGCTACGAGCAGTACTTC. Its protein product is CASSVWAGYEQYF.

This clonotype came up many times. The genes are TRBV7-9 and TRBJ2-5; D is unclear. The CDR3 sequence is 12 residues long. Trimming shortened V by 5 bases and J by 1 base, and 5 bases separated the two germline ends. CDR1 is SEHNR, CDR2 FQNEAQ, per germline (reference sequence). The CDR3 loop reads CASSAPQETQYF. CDR3 bases: TGTGCCAGCAGCGCTCCCCAAGAGACCCAGTACTTC. Supplemented by reference TRBV7-9 and TRBJ2-5, the full variable domain reads DTGVSQNPRHKITKRGQNVTFRCDPISEHNRLYWYRQTLGQGPEFLTYFQNEAQLEKSRLLSDRFSAERPKGSFSTLEIQRTEQGDSAMYLCASSAPQETQYFGPGTRLLVL.

The chain has TRBV9 and TRBJ2-7; 11 bases line up with TRBD2. This CDR3 contains 16 residues. The ends lost 0 bases at V and 3 bases at J; junction bases unmatched: 5. The germline V gene has CDR1 SGDLS and CDR2 YYNGEE. The CDR3 nucleotides read TGTGCCAGCAGCGTAGACCTACTAGCGGGGGACTACGAGCAGTACTTC. Translated, it gives CASSVDLLAGDYEQYF. Combining the CDR3 with reference TRBV9 and TRBJ2-7 gives the whole variable domain DSGVTQTPKHLITATGQRVTLRCSPRSGDLSVYWYQQSLDQGLQFLIQYYNGEERAKGNILERFSAQQFPDLHSELNLSSLELGDSALYFCASSVDLLAGDYEQYFGPGTRLTVT.

This clonotype was seen ten or more times. The chain uses TRBV6-1 and TRBJ2-3; 11 bases match TRBD2. After removal of 6 bases from V and 5 bases from J, the junction contained 7 bases not matched to a gene. The CDR3 length is 15 residues. Germline assignment: CDR1 MNHNS and CDR2 SASEGT. In nucleotides, the CDR3 is TGTGCCAGCAGCAAGACTAGCGGGATAAAAGATACGCAGTATTTT. It yields the protein CASSKTSGIKDTQYF.

V is TRBV20-1 and J is TRBJ2-5, with a weak D call TRBD2 (6 bases). Germline assignment: CDR1 DFQATT and CDR2 SNEGSKA (reference sequence). The CDR3 has 14 residues. Trimming cost V 1 base and J 5 bases, with 14 bases left between them. The CDR3 spells CSARAVGRRETQYF. CDR3 sequence (DNA): TGCAGTGCTAGAGCTGTGGGGAGGAGGGAGACCCAGTACTTC.

There are many counts of this clonotype. The chain carries TRBV6-5 and TRBJ2-2, with TRBD2 identical over 10 bases. Germline V gene lookup returns CDR1 MNHEY and CDR2 SVGAGI. This CDR3 spans 18 amino acids. V was pared by 7 bases and J by 1 base, with 12 bases of the junction left unmatched. The CDR3 DNA follows: TGTGCCAGCACTAGACGGGGGGCTAGCGGGGGGAACACCGGGGAGCTGTTTTTT. It codes for CASTRRGASGGNTGELFF.

This clonotype appeared many times. V gene TRBV7-8 combines with J gene TRBJ1-1; weak D call: TRBD1 (6 bases). V dropped 2 bases and J dropped 6 bases, with 10 bases sitting between them. The CDR3 runs to 13 residues. CDR1 is SGHVS and CDR2 is FQNEAQ in the germline V gene. CDR3 in DNA: TGTGCCAGCAGCTTAACTCAGGGGCCTGAAGCTTTCTTT. Translated, it gives CASSLTQGPEAFF.

This chain links TRBV3-1 with TRBJ1-5; D is ambiguous. CDR1 and CDR2 from the germline V gene are LGHDT and YNNKEL (reference sequence). The CDR3 runs to 14 residues. The ends were cut back, 2 bases at V and 1 base at J, with 6 bases in the middle. The CDR3 protein is CASSQQISNQPQHF. CDR3 coding DNA: TGTGCCAGCAGCCAACAGATAAGCAATCAGCCCCAGCATTTT.

At least ten counts were recorded for this clonotype. The CDR3 DNA reads as TGTGCCAGCAGCCCGCGGGGGGGAATCGCCGGGGAGCTGTTTTTT. Protein sequence: CASSPRGGIAGELFF. V gene TRBV7-9 combines with J gene TRBJ2-2; 9 bases fit TRBD2. The CDR3 extends over 15 amino acids. The ends lost 5 bases at V and 6 bases at J; junction bases unmatched: 7. The germline V gene has CDR1 SEHNR and CDR2 FQNEAQ (reference sequence).

This clonotype was observed at least ten times. This rearrangement joins TRBV7-2 to TRBJ2-5; possibly TRBD2 for D (6 bases). The CDR3 spans 16 residues. Trimming took off 1 base at V and 5 bases at J, with 17 bases between the two ends. Germline V gene sequence: CDR1 SGHTA, CDR2 FQGNSA. The CDR3 loop is CASSLGGSGGGETQYF. The CDR3 nucleotides read TGTGCCAGCAGCTTAGGGGGTAGCGGAGGTGGGGAGACCCAGTACTTC.

In its sample, this clonotype was seen a few times. The V and J genes are TRBV20-1 and TRBJ2-5; 7 nucleotides agree with TRBD1. Trimming removed 7 bases from V and 3 bases from J; junction bases left unmatched: 5. Germline CDR1 DFQATT, CDR2 SNEGSKA (reference sequence). The CDR3 contains 12 residues. The CDR3 protein is CSVPQGEETQYF. DNA for the CDR3: TGCAGTGTTCCTCAGGGGGAAGAGACCCAGTACTTC.

This clonotype was counted ten times or more. This sequence joins TRBV10-3 and TRBJ2-1; TRBD2 is a possible D gene (6 bases). The CDR3 has 14 residues. The V gene's germline CDR1 is ENHRY and CDR2 SYGVKD. Deletions cut 10 bases from V and 5 bases from J, with 18 bases between. CDR3 region: CATLGSIGDNEQFF. CDR3 bases: TGTGCCACCCTCGGGAGTATCGGCGACAATGAGCAGTTCTTC.

This chain connects TRBV28 to TRBJ1-3; D ambiguous. The CDR3 is made up of 14 amino acids. The germline V gene encodes CDR1 MDHEN and CDR2 SYDVKM. Deletions cut 3 bases from V and 1 base from J, with 7 bases between. The CDR3 here is CASSLSMSGNTIYF. As DNA, the CDR3 is TGTGCCAGCAGTTTGAGTATGTCTGGAAACACCATATATTTT.

This clonotype was seen many times. The chain links TRBV7-9 to TRBJ1-4; TRBD1 aligns across 8 bases. CDR1 is SEHNR and CDR2 is FQNEAQ in the germline V gene (reference sequence). Trimming cost V 1 base and J 7 bases; bases outside gene matches: 20. This CDR3 spans 20 amino acids. CDR3 DNA: TGTGCCAGCAGCTTAGGGGACAGGAGCCGACAACCCACGGGCGGTGAAAAACTGTTTTTT. The encoded protein is CASSLGDRSRQPTGGEKLFF.